This paragraph covers one T cell receptor beta chain sequence. The data originate from a study of blood T cell repertoires in COVID-19. Study-wide context: The United States, Italy and Spain provided the acute and convalescent COVID-19 samples. From T cells, B-cell-depleted T cells, or PBMCs came the material, which was cDNA or gDNA.

Only in-frame clones appear in the TCRdb table, and some are missing; sequencing was by immunoSEQ multiplex PCR. Altogether nearly 350,000 clones are present, around 83% being singletons, with the ten largest covering around 3%. This CDR3 is 13 amino acids long. The ends lost 7 bases at V and 5 bases at J; junction bases unmatched: 8. The chain has TRBV12-3 or TRBV12-4 and TRBJ2-7; 7 bases line up with TRBD1. The sequencing sample was made of peripheral blood. The sequence was collected from a man younger than 40 with active or convalescent COVID-19. The CDR3 protein is CASNPTGTDEQYF. The CDR3 DNA is TGTGCCAGCAACCCTACCGGGACAGACGAGCAGTACTTC.